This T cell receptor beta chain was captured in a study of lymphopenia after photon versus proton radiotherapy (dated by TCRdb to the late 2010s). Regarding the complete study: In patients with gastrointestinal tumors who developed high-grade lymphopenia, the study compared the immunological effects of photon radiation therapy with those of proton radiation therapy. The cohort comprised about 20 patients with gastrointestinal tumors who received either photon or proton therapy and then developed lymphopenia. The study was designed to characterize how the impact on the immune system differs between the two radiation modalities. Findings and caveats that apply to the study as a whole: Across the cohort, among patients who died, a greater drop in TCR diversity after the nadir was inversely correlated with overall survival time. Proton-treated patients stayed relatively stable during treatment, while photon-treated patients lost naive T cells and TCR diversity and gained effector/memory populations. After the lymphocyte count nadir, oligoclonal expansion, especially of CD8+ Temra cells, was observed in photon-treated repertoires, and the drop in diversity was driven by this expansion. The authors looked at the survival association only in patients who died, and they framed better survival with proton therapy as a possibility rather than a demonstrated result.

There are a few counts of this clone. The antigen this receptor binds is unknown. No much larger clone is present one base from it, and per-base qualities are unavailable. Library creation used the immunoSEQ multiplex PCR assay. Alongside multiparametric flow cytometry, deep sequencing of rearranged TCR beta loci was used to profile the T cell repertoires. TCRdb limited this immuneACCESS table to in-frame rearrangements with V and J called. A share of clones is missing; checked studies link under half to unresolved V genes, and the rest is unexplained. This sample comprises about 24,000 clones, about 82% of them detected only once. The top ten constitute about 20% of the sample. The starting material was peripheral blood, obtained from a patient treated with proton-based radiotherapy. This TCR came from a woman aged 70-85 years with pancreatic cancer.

At the DNA level, the sequence is TGTGCCAGCAGTTTACATCGAGGGTTACGAGAGGACGCGGAGACCCAGTACTTC. This yields the protein CASSLHRGLREDAETQYF. The rearrangement joined TRBV28 to TRBJ2-5; TRBD2 is a possible D gene, resting on 5 matching bases. A distance of 24 bases separates the germline ends of V and J, which lose 2 bases and 5 bases respectively. The CDR1 and CDR2 encoded by the germline V gene are MDHEN and SYDVKM. The CDR3 runs 18 amino acids, cysteine and phenylalanine included. CDR3 DNA is the only sequence kept; it has 54 bases, read in frame from the first base.